These 26 T cell receptor beta chains share one sample of origin, sequenced in a study of T cell changes during pregnancy in multiple sclerosis. Generated by immunoSEQ multiplex PCR, the TCRdb table keeps only in-frame clones and is missing some. This sample has 30,000 to 40,000 clones, with approximately 89% found just once. The material was CD4+ T cells from peripheral blood mononuclear cells, obtained in the second trimester of pregnancy. Receptors were obtained from a female donor in good health, enrolled as a control in a pregnancy study.

The chain is built from TRBV7-2 and TRBJ1-2; D not resolved. CDR3 length: 12 amino acids. The germline V gene has CDR1 SGHTA and CDR2 FQGNSA. V lost 2 bases to trimming and J lost 13 bases, with 14 bases between them. The CDR3 coding sequence is TGTGCCAGCAGCTTATCTACCCCCGTGCCCACCTTC. Amino acids: CASSLSTPVPTF.

J is TRBJ2-5 and V is TRBV9, with D tentatively TRBD1 (6 bases). Trimming shortened V by 0 bases and J by 3 bases, and 12 bases separated the two germline ends. The CDR3 sequence is 15 residues long. The germline CDR1 and CDR2 sequences are SGDLS and YYNGEE. CDR3 amino acids: CASSVGGQLKETQYF. DNA for the CDR3: TGTGCCAGCAGCGTAGGGGGGCAGCTAAAAGAGACCCAGTACTTC.

This chain links TRBV30 with TRBJ2-3; 10 nucleotides agree with TRBD2. This CDR3 contains 14 residues. CDR1 and CDR2 (germline): GTSNPN, SVGIG (reference sequence). The V segment lost 2 bases and the J segment 3 bases; nucleotides outside the gene matches: 2. CDR3: CAWSFSGGTDTQYF. The CDR3 nucleotides read TGTGCCTGGAGTTTTAGCGGGGGGACAGATACGCAGTATTTT.

The sample holds one count of this clone. CDR3 in DNA: TGCAGCGCACAGAAGGCCCGGGACAGGGGCCAAGAGACCCAGTACTTC. Protein: CSAQKARDRGQETQYF. This chain connects TRBV29-1 to TRBJ2-5; 10 nucleotides agree with TRBD1. Germline V gene data show CDR1 as SQVTM and CDR2 as ANQGSEA. This CDR3 spans 16 amino acids. The junction had 12 bases not matched to a gene; V was cut back by 7 bases and J by 1 base.

The V and J genes are TRBV7-2 and TRBJ2-1, with 7 nucleotides matching TRBD1. Germline CDR1 is SGHTA and CDR2 is FQGNSA. The CDR3 contains 15 residues. V dropped 4 bases and J dropped 2; count of bases not matched to a gene: 5. CDR3 amino acids: CASSSGTAAYNEQFF. Written as DNA, the CDR3 is TGTGCCAGCAGCTCTGGGACAGCTGCCTACAATGAGCAGTTCTTC. The full variable domain, with the rest looked up from reference TRBV7-2 and TRBJ2-1, is GAGVSQSPSNKVTEKGKDVELRCDPISGHTALYWYRQSLGQGLEFLIYFQGNSAPDKSGLPSDRFSAERTGGSVSTLTIQRTQQEDSAVYLCASSSGTAAYNEQFFGPGTRLTVL.

The chain couples TRBV19 to TRBJ1-5; 12 positions match TRBD1. The germline CDR1 and CDR2 sequences are LNHDA and SQIVND (reference sequence). With V trimmed by 5 bases and J by 5 bases, 4 bases remained unmatched. CDR3 length: 15 residues. The CDR3 here is CASSGTGGYYQPQHF. Written as DNA, the CDR3 is TGTGCCAGTAGTGGGACAGGGGGCTACTATCAGCCCCAGCATTTT.

The chain recombines TRBV7-2 with TRBJ1-5; 10 bases are shared with TRBD1. Per germline, CDR1 SGHTA and CDR2 FQGNSA. This CDR3 has 15 residues. Trimming at V came to 5 bases and at J to 6 bases, leaving 7 bases not matched to a gene. CDR3 region: CASSGGTGVGQPQHF. DNA of the CDR3: TGTGCCAGCAGCGGAGGGACAGGGGTGGGTCAGCCCCAGCATTTT.

V usage is TRBV18 and J usage is TRBJ1-3, with TRBD1 as a possible D gene (5 bases). The CDR3 extends over 14 amino acids. V was shortened by 2 bases and J by 8 bases, with 13 bases between the two germline ends. The germline CDR1 and CDR2 sequences are KGHSH and LQKENI. Here the CDR3 reads CASSPTPSGDTIYF. The CDR3 coding sequence is TGTGCCAGCTCACCAACCCCCTCGGGGGACACCATATATTTT.

The gene calls are TRBV7-3 and TRBJ1-1; D is unclear. CDR3 length: 13 residues. CDR1 is SGHTA, CDR2 FQGTGA, per germline. V lost 2 bases, J lost 5 bases, and 9 bases lay in between. The CDR3 DNA reads TGTGCCAGCAGCTTAGGAGGCGGGACTGAAGCTTTCTTT. It encodes CASSLGGGTEAFF. Full variable domain (outside the CDR3, taken from reference TRBV7-3 and TRBJ1-1): GAGVSQTPSNKVTEKGKYVELRCDPISGHTALYWYRQSLGQGPEFLIYFQGTGAADDSGLPNDRFFAVRPEGSVSTLKIQRTERGDSAVYLCASSLGGGTEAFFGQGTRLTVV.

Only one count was recorded for this clone. The V gene is TRBV6-5, the J gene TRBJ1-5; 8 bases are shared with TRBD1. Trimming at V came to 6 bases and at J to 11 bases, leaving 12 bases not matched to a gene. This CDR3 spans 14 amino acids. Germline loops: CDR1 MNHEY, CDR2 SVGAGI. The CDR3: CASSPGQGQWSQHF. The CDR3 DNA sequence: TGTGCCAGCAGCCCCGGACAGGGACAATGGTCCCAGCATTTT.

The CDR3 nucleotides read TGTGCCAGCTCCCCGCGGACAGGCACAGATACGCAGTATTTT. As protein: CASSPRTGTDTQYF. This chain connects TRBV2 to TRBJ2-3; D possibly corresponds to TRBD1 (6 bases). This CDR3 has 14 residues. In germline, CDR1 is SNHLY, CDR2 FYNNEI. Deletions cut 8 bases from V and 1 base from J, with 13 bases between.

V gene TRBV29-1 combines with J gene TRBJ2-7; 7 bases are a match to TRBD2. V lost 4 bases to trimming and J lost 4 bases; unmatched junction nucleotides: 1. Looked up from germline, CDR1 is SQVTM and CDR2 is ANQGSEA. This CDR3 comprises 11 residues. CDR3 DNA sequence: TGCAGCGTTGTGCGGGAGTACGAGCAGTACTTC. It encodes CSVVREYEQYF.

This clone was seen once. This chain connects TRBV30 to TRBJ2-2, with 12 positions matching TRBD1. V dropped 2 bases and J dropped 7; count of bases not matched to a gene: 5. The CDR3 covers 15 residues. Germline CDR1 reads GTSNPN; CDR2 reads SVGIG (reference sequence). Here the CDR3 reads CAWSSGQGAIGELFF. CDR3 DNA: TGTGCCTGGAGTTCGGGACAGGGGGCCATCGGGGAGCTGTTTTTT.

The CDR3 DNA reads TGTGCCTGGGGGGACAGGGGAGACACTGAAGCTTTCTTT. Translation: CAWGDRGDTEAFF. This chain uses TRBV30 with TRBJ1-1, with 10 bases that match TRBD1. V lost 5 bases, J lost 3 bases, and 3 bases stayed unmatched. The CDR3 is 13 residues long. Per the germline V gene, CDR1 is GTSNPN and CDR2 is SVGIG (reference sequence). The full variable domain, rest sourced from reference TRBV30 and TRBJ1-1, is SQTIHQWPATLVQPVGSPLSLECTVEGTSNPNLYWYRQAAGRGLQLLFYSVGIGQISSEVPQNLSASRPQDRQFILSSKKLLLSDSGFYLCAWGDRGDTEAFFGQGTRLTVV.

The rearrangement joins TRBV6-5 to TRBJ2-2; TRBD1 matches at 7 bases. The CDR3 loop spans 14 amino acids. After removal of 2 bases from V and 6 bases from J, the junction contained 3 bases not matched to a gene. Germline assignment: CDR1 MNHEY and CDR2 SVGAGI. The CDR3 is CASSYRGQAGELFF. Written as DNA, the CDR3 is TGTGCCAGCAGTTACCGCGGACAGGCCGGGGAGCTGTTTTTT.

The chain is built from TRBV6-5 and TRBJ1-2; perhaps TRBD1 as D (5 bases). The CDR3 spans 12 residues. Germline CDR1 reads MNHEY; CDR2 reads SVGAGI. V was shortened by 8 bases and J by 8 bases, with 15 bases between the two germline ends. CDR3 nucleotide sequence: TGTGCCAGCGTAGGAGGGGCAGAGGGCTACACCTTC. Residues: CASVGGAEGYTF.

As to this clone: A junction boundary mismatches the germline segment, possibly from a read error. The rearrangement links TRBV15 to TRBJ2-7; TRBD1 matches 10 bases. Germline lookup yields CDR1 LNHNV and CDR2 YYDKDF (reference sequence). CDR3 length: 14 amino acids. CDR3 sequence reads: CATSRAQPGTGEFF. CDR3 bases: TGTGCCACCAGCAGAGCGCAGCCCGGGACAGGGGAATTCTTC.

The gene calls are TRBV7-3 and TRBJ2-7; the D gene is possibly TRBD1 (5 bases). The V gene's germline CDR1 is SGHTA and CDR2 FQGTGA. This CDR3 region has 12 residues. Trimming took 2 bases from V and 5 from J, leaving 7 bases between them. In DNA, the CDR3 is TGTGCCAGCAGCTTACAGGGCCACGAGCAGTACTTC. It yields the protein CASSLQGHEQYF.

This clone was counted once. The V gene is TRBV21-1, the J gene TRBJ2-7; no DNA check was done on the table's D call, TRBD1. TRBV21-1 is given as a pseudogene. The CDR3 consists of 14 residues. DNA of the CDR3: TGTGCCAGCACCGGGGACAGGGGGACCTACGAGCAGTACTTC. Amino acids: CASTGDRGTYEQYF.

V gene TRBV14 combines with J gene TRBJ1-4, with D uncertain. The germline V and J ends were trimmed by 4 bases and 0 bases, with 9 bases remaining between them. Germline V CDR1 and CDR2: SGHDN, FVKESK. This CDR3 spans 15 amino acids. CDR3 DNA sequence: TGTGCCAGCAGCCTATACTCTCCAACTAATGAAAAACTGTTTTTT. This sequence encodes CASSLYSPTNEKLFF.

The chain is built from TRBV5-1 and TRBJ2-5, with a possible D match to TRBD1 (5 bases). The J call is in doubt because the DNA end fits TRBJ2-7 better. The CDR3 is made up of 17 amino acids. CDR1 is SGHRS and CDR2 is YFSETQ in the germline V gene. CDR3 bases: TGCGCCAGCAGCCCCGGACAAGCCCCAACCACCTCCTACGAGCAGTACTTC. It codes for CASSPGQAPTTSYEQYF.

This clone was counted once. The chain is built from TRBV7-2 and TRBJ1-2; the match to TRBD1 covers 7 bases. The CDR3 has 15 amino acids. CDR1 and CDR2 (germline): SGHTA, FQGNSA. J was trimmed by 13 bases and V by 2 bases; bases with no gene match: 16. The CDR3 sequence: CASSLNTRTGGGSTF. For the CDR3, the DNA is TGTGCCAGCAGCTTAAACACCCGGACAGGCGGTGGGTCCACCTTC.

The chain recombines TRBV2 with TRBJ2-3; TRBD2 agrees at 7 bases. The germline gives CDR1 SNHLY, CDR2 FYNNEI. The CDR3 sequence is 14 residues long. V was clipped by 6 bases and J by 4 bases; unmatched bases: 7. Here the CDR3 reads CASRKLASADTQYF. The CDR3 bases are TGTGCCAGCAGGAAACTAGCGTCAGCAGATACGCAGTATTTT.

This clone was observed once. The chain uses TRBV30 and TRBJ1-4, with 10 nucleotides matching TRBD1. The CDR3 has 15 residues. J was trimmed by 6 bases and V by 2 bases; bases with no gene match: 6. Germline lookup yields CDR1 GTSNPN and CDR2 SVGIG (reference sequence). The CDR3 region is CAWSRQGALDEKLFF. CDR3 coding DNA: TGTGCCTGGAGTAGACAGGGGGCGCTGGATGAAAAACTGTTTTTT.

The chain combines TRBV5-4 with TRBJ1-2; 8 nucleotides align to TRBD1. The CDR3 totals 14 residues. Germline CDR1 and CDR2: SGHNT and YYREEE (reference sequence). Trimming removed 2 bases from V and 4 bases from J; junction bases left unmatched: 4. In nucleotides, the CDR3 is TGTGCCAGCAGCTTACAGGGGGGAACCTATGGCTACACCTTC. Translation gives CASSLQGGTYGYTF.

The CDR3 loop is CASSGHTFYNEKLFF. CDR3 nucleotides: TGTGCCAGCAGCGGACACACCTTTTATAATGAAAAACTGTTTTTT. The chain has TRBV7-8 and TRBJ1-4, with D perhaps matching TRBD1 (5 bases). This CDR3 spans 15 amino acids. From germline, CDR1 is SGHVS and CDR2 FQNEAQ. Trimming shortened V by 5 bases and J by 4 bases, and 14 bases separated the two germline ends.